Given below is one T cell receptor beta chain in context. Its antigen remains unknown. One end of the junction does not line up with germline, which may come from a read error. The sample belongs to a study of tumor and adjacent non-tumor tissue in lung cancer. Looking at the study overall: There were about 12 adenocarcinoma, a couple of squamous cell carcinoma and 1 small cell lung cancer cases. Study conclusions and caveats: Normal lung showed higher cumulative top 100 clone frequency than tumor. Tumor tissue had significantly higher TCR diversity than normal lung. Shorter survival was associated with higher TCR diversity in tumors.

CDR1 is SQVTM and CDR2 is ANQGSEA in the germline V gene. The CDR3 runs 14 residues. RNA was extracted from bulk tissue without any cell sorting. The library came from three nested PCR rounds adapted from ARM-PCR protocols. TCRdb analysed the multiplex PCR reads with MiXCR anew, one entry per CDR3 protein. This sample has 200,000 to 250,000 distinct CDR3 sequences, with around 71% found just once. The sample was lung tumor tissue. This sequence joins TRBV29-1 and TRBJ1-2; 9 bases map to TRBD1. This TCR was sampled from a man aged 60 to 75 with non-small cell lung cancer. CDR3 in amino acids: CSVSQGARAYGYAF. CDR3 nucleotide sequence: TGCAGCGTTTCACAGGGGGCCCGTGCCTATGGCTACGCCTTC.